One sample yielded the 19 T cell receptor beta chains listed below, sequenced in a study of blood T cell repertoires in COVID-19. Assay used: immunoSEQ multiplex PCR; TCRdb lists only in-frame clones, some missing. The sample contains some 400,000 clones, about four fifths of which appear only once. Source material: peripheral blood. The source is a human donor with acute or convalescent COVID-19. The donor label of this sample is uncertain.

Here the CDR3 reads CASRDSMNTEAFF. CDR3 sequence (DNA): TGTGCCAGCAGGGACTCCATGAACACTGAAGCTTTCTTT. V and J are TRBV27 and TRBJ1-1, with unresolved D. CDR1 and CDR2 from the germline V gene are MNHEY and SMNVEV (reference sequence). V lost 6 bases and J 0 bases, leaving 8 bases between the germline ends. The CDR3 length is 13 residues.

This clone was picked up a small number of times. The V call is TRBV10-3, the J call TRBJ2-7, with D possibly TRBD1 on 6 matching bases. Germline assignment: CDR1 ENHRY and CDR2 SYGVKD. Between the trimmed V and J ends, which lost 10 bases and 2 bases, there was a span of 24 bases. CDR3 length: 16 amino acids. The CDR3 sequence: CATSEQGLGVAYEQYF. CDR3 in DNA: TGTGCCACATCCGAACAGGGTCTTGGCGTTGCCTACGAGCAGTACTTC.

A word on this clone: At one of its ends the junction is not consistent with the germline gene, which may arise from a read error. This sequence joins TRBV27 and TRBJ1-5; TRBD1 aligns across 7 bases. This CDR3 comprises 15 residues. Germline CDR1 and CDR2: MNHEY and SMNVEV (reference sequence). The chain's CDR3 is CASSLSQGQNQPQHF. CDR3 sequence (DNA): TGTGCCAGCAGTCTATCACAGGGGCAAAATCAGCCCCAGCATTTT.

CDR3 residues: CASSIQTAVNYGYTF. The CDR3 nucleotides read TGTGCCAGTAGTATACAGACGGCGGTGAACTATGGCTACACCTTC. The chain joins TRBV19 to TRBJ1-2; D ambiguous. Trimming took off 2 bases at V and 2 bases at J, with 12 bases between the two ends. Looked up from germline, CDR1 is LNHDA and CDR2 is SQIVND (reference sequence). The CDR3 spans 15 residues.

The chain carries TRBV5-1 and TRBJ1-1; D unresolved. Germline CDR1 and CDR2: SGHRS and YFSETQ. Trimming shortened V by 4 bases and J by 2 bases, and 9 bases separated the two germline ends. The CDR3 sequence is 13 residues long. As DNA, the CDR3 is TGCGCCAGCAGCGCGGGCCTAAACACTGAAGCTTTCTTT. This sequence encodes CASSAGLNTEAFF.

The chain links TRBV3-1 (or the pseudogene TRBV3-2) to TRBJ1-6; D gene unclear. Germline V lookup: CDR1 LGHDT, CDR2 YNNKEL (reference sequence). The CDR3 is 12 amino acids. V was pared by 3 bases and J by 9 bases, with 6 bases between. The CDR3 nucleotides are TGTGCCAGCAGCCATATTAGTTCACCCCTCCACTTT. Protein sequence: CASSHISSPLHF.

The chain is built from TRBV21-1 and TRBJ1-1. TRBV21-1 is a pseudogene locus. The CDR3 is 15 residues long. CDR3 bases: TGTGCCAGCAGCAAACCGGCGAGGGAAGGAGGTGAAGCTTTCTTT. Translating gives CASSKPAREGGEAFF.

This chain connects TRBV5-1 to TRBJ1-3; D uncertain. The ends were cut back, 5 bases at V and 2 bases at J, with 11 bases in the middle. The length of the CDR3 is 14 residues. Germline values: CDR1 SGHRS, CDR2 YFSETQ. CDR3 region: CASSSDGAGNTIYF. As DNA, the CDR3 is TGCGCCAGCAGTTCCGACGGAGCTGGAAACACCATATATTTT. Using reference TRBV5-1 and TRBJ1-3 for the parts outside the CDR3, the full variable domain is KAGVTQTPRYLIKTRGQQVTLSCSPISGHRSVSWYQQTPGQGLQFLFEYFSETQRNKGNFPGRFSGRQFSNSRSEMNVSTLELGDSALYLCASSSDGAGNTIYFGEGSWLTVV.

The DNA for the CDR3 is TGTGCCAGCATACGGACAGCGAGCTCCTACAATGAGCAGTTCTTC. Translated: CASIRTASSYNEQFF. The chain couples TRBV6-5 to TRBJ2-1; D is perhaps TRBD1 (6 bases). V dropped 7 bases and J dropped 0 bases, with 13 bases sitting between them. CDR1 is MNHEY, CDR2 SVGAGI, per germline. This CDR3 contains 15 residues.

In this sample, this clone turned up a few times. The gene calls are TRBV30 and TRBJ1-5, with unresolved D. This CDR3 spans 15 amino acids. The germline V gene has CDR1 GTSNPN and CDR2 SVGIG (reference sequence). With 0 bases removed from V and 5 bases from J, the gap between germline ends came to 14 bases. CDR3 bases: TGTGCCTGGAGTGTTACCGGGAGGTTGGATCAGCCCCAGCATTTT. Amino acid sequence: CAWSVTGRLDQPQHF. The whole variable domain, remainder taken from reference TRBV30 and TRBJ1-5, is SQTIHQWPATLVQPVGSPLSLECTVEGTSNPNLYWYRQAAGRGLQLLFYSVGIGQISSEVPQNLSASRPQDRQFILSSKKLLLSDSGFYLCAWSVTGRLDQPQHFGDGTRLSIL.

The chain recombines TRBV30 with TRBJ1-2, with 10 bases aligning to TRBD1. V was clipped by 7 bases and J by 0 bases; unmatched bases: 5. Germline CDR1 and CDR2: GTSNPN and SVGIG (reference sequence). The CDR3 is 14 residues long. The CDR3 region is CASPGQGTNYGYTF. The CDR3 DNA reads TGTGCCTCCCCGGGACAGGGGACTAACTATGGCTACACCTTC.

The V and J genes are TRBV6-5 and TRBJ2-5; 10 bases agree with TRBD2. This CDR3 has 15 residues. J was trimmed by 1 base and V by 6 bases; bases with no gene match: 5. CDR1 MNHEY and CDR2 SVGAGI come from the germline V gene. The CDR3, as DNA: TGTGCCAGCAGCCTAGCGGGGGCGATCCAAGAGACCCAGTACTTC. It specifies CASSLAGAIQETQYF.

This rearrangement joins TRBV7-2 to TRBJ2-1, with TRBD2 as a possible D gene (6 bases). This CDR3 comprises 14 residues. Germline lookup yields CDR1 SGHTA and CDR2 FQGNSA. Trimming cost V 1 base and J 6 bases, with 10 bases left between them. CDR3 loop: CASSLVQLANEQFF. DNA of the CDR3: TGTGCCAGCAGCTTAGTCCAACTAGCCAATGAGCAGTTCTTC.

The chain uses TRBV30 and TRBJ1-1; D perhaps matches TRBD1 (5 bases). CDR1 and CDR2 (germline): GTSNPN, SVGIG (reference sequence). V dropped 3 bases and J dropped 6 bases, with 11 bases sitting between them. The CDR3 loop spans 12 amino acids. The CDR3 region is CAWRRGGAEAFF. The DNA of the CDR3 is TGTGCCTGGAGGCGGGGGGGAGCTGAAGCTTTCTTT.

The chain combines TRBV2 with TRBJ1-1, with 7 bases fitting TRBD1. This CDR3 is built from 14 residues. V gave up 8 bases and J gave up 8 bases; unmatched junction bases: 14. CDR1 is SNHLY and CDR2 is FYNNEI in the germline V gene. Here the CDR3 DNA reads TGTGCCAGCGGTTCAACAGGGGCCCCATTCGAAGCTTTCTTT. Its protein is CASGSTGAPFEAFF.

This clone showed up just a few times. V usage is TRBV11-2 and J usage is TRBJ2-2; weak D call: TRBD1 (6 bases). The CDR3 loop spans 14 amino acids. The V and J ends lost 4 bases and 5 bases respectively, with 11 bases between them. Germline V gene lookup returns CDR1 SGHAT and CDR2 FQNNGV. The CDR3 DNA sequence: TGTGCCAGCAGCTCGAACAGGGTTACCGGGGAGCTGTTTTTT. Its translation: CASSSNRVTGELFF.

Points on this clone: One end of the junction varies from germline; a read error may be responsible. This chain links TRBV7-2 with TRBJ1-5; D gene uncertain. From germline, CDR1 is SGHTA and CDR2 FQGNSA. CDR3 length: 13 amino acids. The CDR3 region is CASSLAYNQPQHF. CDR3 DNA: TGTGCCAGCAGCCTAGCCTATAATCAGCCCCAGCATTTT.

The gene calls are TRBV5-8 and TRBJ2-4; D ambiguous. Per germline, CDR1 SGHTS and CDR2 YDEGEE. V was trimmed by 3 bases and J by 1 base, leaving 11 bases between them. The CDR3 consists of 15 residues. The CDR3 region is CASSSTTAAKNIQYF. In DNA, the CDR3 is TGTGCCAGCAGCTCCACGACTGCCGCCAAAAACATTCAGTACTTC.

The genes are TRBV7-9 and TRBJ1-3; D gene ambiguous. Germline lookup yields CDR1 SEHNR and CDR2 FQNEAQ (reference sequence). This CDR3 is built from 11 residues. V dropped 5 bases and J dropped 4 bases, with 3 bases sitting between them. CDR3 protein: CASSLGNTIYF. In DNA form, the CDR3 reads TGTGCCAGCAGCCTCGGAAACACCATATATTTT.